The clone carrying this T cell receptor (beta chain) was picked up many times. The entry originates in a study of blood T cells in healthy people across ages. The V end lost 6 bases, the J end lost 4 bases, and 9 bases lay between the germline ends. The CDR3 contains 13 residues. Caucasian, healthy and from Russia, the donors were aged between 6 and 90. With a J-beta primer mix and a sample-barcoded 5' primer, a second PCR ran roughly 6 to 11 cycles. Each CDR3 protein gets one entry after TCRdb re-called the 5' RACE reads with MiXCR. This table holds about 590,000 distinct CDR3 sequences, approximately 30% found once.

Sequences were obtained from blood. This clonotype was sampled from a woman older than 75 in good health. This rearrangement joins TRBV12-3 or TRBV12-4 to TRBJ1-4, with D tentatively TRBD1 (5 bases). The DNA of the CDR3 is TGTGCCAGCAGGCGGACATTTAATGAAAAACTGTTTTTT. It codes for CASRRTFNEKLFF.